This TCR beta chain is drawn from a study of T-cell reconstitution after alpha-beta-depleted transplantation in children. The CDR3 totals 12 residues. The V end was cut by 7 bases, the J end by 7 bases, with 13 bases between. In germline, CDR1 is MNHNY, CDR2 SVGAGI (reference sequence). Unique molecular identifiers were built into the TCRbeta library. TCRdb ran MiXCR on the PCR reads and lists one entry per CDR3 protein. The sample has approximately 640,000 distinct CDR3 sequences, about 15% seen once. Many counts were recorded for this clonotype. The chain joins TRBV6-6 to TRBJ2-5; D might be TRBD1 (6 bases). The TCR sequence derives from a human donor who donated a stem cell graft to a child with acute myeloid leukemia. The sequencing used PBMCs from the stem cell graft donor, collected from the stem cell graft. This chain's CDR3 is CASNRAPGTQYF. CDR3 coding DNA: TGTGCCAGCAACAGGGCTCCGGGGACCCAGTACTTC.